This TCR beta chain is drawn from a study of shared clonotypes between healthy human individuals. The CDR3 has 15 residues. With 5 bases clipped from V and 3 bases from J, the junction kept 5 bases outside the gene matches. CDR1 is MNHEY, CDR2 SMNVEV, per germline (reference sequence). Study-level results: Across subsets, estimated richness was generally greater for naive than for memory populations.

Authors' methods: ImmunoSEQ supplied junction-only sequences lacking quality scores, so filtering was different. The protocol was immunoSEQ multiplex PCR, while the TCRdb copy is restricted to in-frame clones and leaves out a portion. The V and J calls and clone size were taken over from that table, and D and trimming were inferred from the DNA. The sample holds 2 million to 2.5 million clones, 85% to 95% seen once. Division of CD4+ cells produced a CD45RA+ naive subset and a CD45RA-negative memory subset. As concerns this clone: The antigen is undetermined.

This chain uses TRBV27 with TRBJ2-3; 10 nucleotides agree with TRBD1. The specimen sequenced was naive CD4+ T cells from PBMCs. Regarding subset: CD45RA+ positively selected. The sequence was collected from a man aged 18 to 29 in good health. Some clones in this sample may be carry-over from other donors' samples. This CDR3 reads CASSMDRGYTDTQYF. CDR3 DNA sequence: TGTGCCAGCAGTATGGACAGGGGGTATACAGATACGCAGTATTTT.